This record concerns one TCR beta chain sequence. Its antigen is as yet unknown. Germline V gene sequence: CDR1 SQVTM, CDR2 ANQGSEA. This CDR3 has 14 amino acids. The germline V and J ends were trimmed by 5 bases and 3 bases, with 13 bases remaining between them. The sample belongs to a study of cytomegalovirus exposure and HLA in healthy donors. General study findings and limits: The authors enumerated 150 to 200 TCR beta chains as linked to cytomegalovirus. Earlier analysis looked at TCR beta V segments, and most were productive about 90% or about 30% of the time.

60 Vbeta and 13 Jbeta primers were used in PCR. Sequenced by immunoSEQ multiplex PCR; TCRdb stores in-frame clones only, minus some. Of more than 120,000 clones in the sample, under 90% were seen once. Sequenced input: PBMCs. The sequence was obtained from a male donor in good health and CMV-seronegative. This chain uses TRBV29-1 with TRBJ2-2; a possible D gene is TRBD2 (6 bases). This chain's CDR3 is CSVSRRGDTGELFF. CDR3 nucleotide sequence: TGCAGCGTTAGTCGGCGGGGAGACACCGGGGAGCTGTTTTTT.